This entry is about one T cell receptor beta chain. Antigen: not known. Germline V CDR1 and CDR2: MNHEY, SVGAGI. Unmatched junction bases numbered 7, after V lost 6 bases and J lost 5 bases. The length of the CDR3 is 14 residues. Assays captured around 97,000 TCR templates per sample. Profiling relied on immunoSEQ multiplex PCR, and the TCRdb table lists in-frame clones only, not all of them. The table has some 97,000 clones, around 92% seen once. The source of the sample is a study of siplizumab effects on memory and regulatory T cells. The study, taken as a whole, reports: Naive T cells looked more diverse than memory cells and looked like major alloresponse contributors.

The chain uses TRBV6-5 and TRBJ1-2, with 9 bases matching TRBD1. The sequenced sample consisted of CD4+ T cells sorted from blood. The origin of this receptor is a human donor in good health. Some clones in this sample may be carry-over from other donors' samples. The CDR3 coding sequence is TGTGCCAGCAGCCGGGACAGGGAATCTTATGGCTACACCTTC. It encodes CASSRDRESYGYTF.